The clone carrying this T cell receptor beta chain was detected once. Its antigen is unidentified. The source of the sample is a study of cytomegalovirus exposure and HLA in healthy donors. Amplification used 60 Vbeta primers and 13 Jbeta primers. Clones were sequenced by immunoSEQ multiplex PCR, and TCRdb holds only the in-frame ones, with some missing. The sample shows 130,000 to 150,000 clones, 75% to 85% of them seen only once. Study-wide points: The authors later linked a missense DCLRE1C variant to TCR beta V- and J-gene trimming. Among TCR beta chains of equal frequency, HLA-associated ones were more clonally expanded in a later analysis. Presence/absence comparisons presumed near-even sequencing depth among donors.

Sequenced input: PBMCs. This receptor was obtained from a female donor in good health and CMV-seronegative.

CDR3 region: CASSLTGGDTEAFF. CDR3 bases: TGTGCCAGCAGTCTGACAGGGGGGGACACTGAAGCTTTCTTT. The chain carries TRBV6-5 and TRBJ1-1; TRBD1 matches 9 bases. Trimming cost V 5 bases and J 3 bases; bases outside gene matches: 4. The CDR3 runs to 14 residues. Germline lookup yields CDR1 MNHEY and CDR2 SVGAGI.